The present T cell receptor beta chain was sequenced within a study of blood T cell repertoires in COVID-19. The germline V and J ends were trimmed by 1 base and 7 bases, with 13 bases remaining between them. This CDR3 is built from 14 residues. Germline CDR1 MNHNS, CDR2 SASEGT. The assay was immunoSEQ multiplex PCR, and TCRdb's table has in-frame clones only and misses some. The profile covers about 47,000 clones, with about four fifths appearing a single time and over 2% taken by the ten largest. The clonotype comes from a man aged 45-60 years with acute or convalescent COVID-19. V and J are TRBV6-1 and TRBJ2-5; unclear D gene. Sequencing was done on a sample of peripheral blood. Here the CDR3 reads CASSEGPKLGTQYF. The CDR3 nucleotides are TGTGCCAGCAGTGAAGGCCCCAAGCTCGGGACCCAGTACTTC.